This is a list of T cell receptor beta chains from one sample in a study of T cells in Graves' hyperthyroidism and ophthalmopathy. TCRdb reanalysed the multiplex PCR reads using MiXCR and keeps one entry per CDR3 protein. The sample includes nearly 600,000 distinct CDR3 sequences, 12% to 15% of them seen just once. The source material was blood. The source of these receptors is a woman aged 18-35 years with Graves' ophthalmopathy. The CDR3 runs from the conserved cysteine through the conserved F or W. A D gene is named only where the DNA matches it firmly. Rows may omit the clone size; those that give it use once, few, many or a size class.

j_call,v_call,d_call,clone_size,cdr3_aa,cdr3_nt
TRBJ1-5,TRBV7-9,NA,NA,CASSPRGSRNQPQHF,TGTGCCAGCAGCCCTCGAGGGTCTAGGAATCAGCCCCAGCATTTT
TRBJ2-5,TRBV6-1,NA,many,CASSVRSFSGQETQYF,TGTGCCAGCAGTGTCCGAAGTTTTAGCGGCCAAGAGACCCAGTACTTC
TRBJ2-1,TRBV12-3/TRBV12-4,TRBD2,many,CASSLTSSGRILNEQFF,TGTGCCAGCAGTTTAACCTCCAGCGGGAGAATTTTAAATGAGCAGTTCTTC
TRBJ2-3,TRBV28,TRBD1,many,CASGKQGTTDTQYF,TGTGCCAGTGGGAAACAGGGGACCACAGATACGCAGTATTTT
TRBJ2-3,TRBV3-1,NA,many,CASSQLFGGSYTDTQYF,TGTGCCAGCAGCCAACTATTCGGCGGGTCCTACACAGATACGCAGTATTTT
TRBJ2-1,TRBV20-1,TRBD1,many,CSVSIRDRALRGEQFF,TGCAGTGTTTCGATTCGGGACAGGGCCCTGCGGGGTGAGCAGTTCTTC
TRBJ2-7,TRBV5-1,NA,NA,CASTSDSSPYEQHF,TGCGCCAGCACCTCGGACAGCTCTCCCTACGAGCAGCACTTC
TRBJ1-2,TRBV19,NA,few,CASSIQVLGTNYGYTF,TGTGCCAGTAGTATTCAAGTTCTGGGGACTAACTATGGCTACACCTTC
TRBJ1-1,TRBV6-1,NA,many,CASSGGRATEAFF,TGTGCCAGCAGTGGGGGCAGGGCCACTGAAGCTTTCTTT
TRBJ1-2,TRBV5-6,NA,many,CASRQKDSYGYTF,TGTGCCAGCCGTCAGAAAGACTCCTATGGCTACACCTTC
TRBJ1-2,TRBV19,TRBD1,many,CASSTERQGYGYTF,TGTGCCAGTAGTACCGAACGACAGGGATATGGCTACACCTTC
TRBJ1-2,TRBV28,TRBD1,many,CASSFGGQGAVYGYTF,TGTGCCAGCAGTTTCGGCGGGCAGGGGGCAGTCTATGGCTACACCTTC
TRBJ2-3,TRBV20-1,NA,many,CSARDSIGQGYILDTQYF,NA
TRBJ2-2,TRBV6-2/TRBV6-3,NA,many,CASSSGRPNTGELFF,TGTGCCAGCAGTTCGGGCAGGCCGAACACCGGGGAGCTGTTTTTT
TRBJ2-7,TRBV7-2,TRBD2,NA,CASSFLPGQWISGRQDEQYF,TGTGCCAGCAGCTTCCTTCCCGGACAGTGGATTAGCGGGAGACAGGACGAGCAGTACTTC
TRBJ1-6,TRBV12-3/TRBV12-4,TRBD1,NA,CASSRRDRGRNSPLHF,TGTGCCAGCAGTCGCCGGGACAGGGGACGGAATTCACCCCTCCACTTT
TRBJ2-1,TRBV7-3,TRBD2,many,CASSLGLAGPYNEQFF,TGTGCCAGCAGCTTGGGACTAGCGGGACCCTACAATGAGCAGTTCTTC
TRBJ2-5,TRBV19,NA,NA,CASSTVGAETQYF,TGTGCCAGTAGTACGGTAGGGGCAGAGACCCAGTACTTC
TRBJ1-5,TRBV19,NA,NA,CASRGGNQSQHF,TGTGCCAGTAGGGGGGGCAATCAGTCCCAGCATTTT
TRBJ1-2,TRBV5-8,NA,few,CASSLPGFSYGYTF,TGTGCCAGCAGCTTGCCCGGGTTCTCCTATGGCTACACCTTC
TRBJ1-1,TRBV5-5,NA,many,CASSLAGMKNTEAFF,TGTGCCAGCAGCTTGGCTGGGATGAAGAACACTGAAGCTTTCTTT
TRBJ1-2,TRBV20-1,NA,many,CSARDLGGEIYGYTF,TGCAGTGCTAGGGATCTGGGGGGCGAAATCTATGGCTACACCTTC
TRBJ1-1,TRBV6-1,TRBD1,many,CASSPTGTGGATEAFF,TGTGCCAGCAGTCCCACCGGGACAGGGGGCGCGACTGAAGCTTTCTTT
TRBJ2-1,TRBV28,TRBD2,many,CASRPSRVLAGGYISYNEQFF,TGTGCCAGCAGACCGTCCCGAGTTCTAGCGGGAGGCTACATCTCCTACAATGAGCAGTTCTTC
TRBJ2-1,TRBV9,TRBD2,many,CASSVDAGGPYNEQFF,TGTGCCAGCAGCGTAGATGCGGGAGGGCCCTACAATGAGCAGTTCTTC